This is a list of T cell receptor beta chains from one sample in a study of T cell responses to AZD1222 COVID-19 vaccine. Method: immunoSEQ multiplex PCR; TCRdb's copy keeps in-frame clones and lacks some. The sample includes 100,000 or so clones, about nine tenths of them seen just once. The starting material was peripheral blood, obtained on day 0 of AZD1222 vaccination. The receptors come from an adult in good health. Both conserved end residues are part of each CDR3. A D gene is named only where the DNA matches it firmly. The listing skips clone size in some rows; elsewhere it reads once, few, many or a size class.

V: TRBV15; J: TRBJ1-1; D: NA; size: NA; DNA: TGTGCCACCATCAGGAGCTATGGGGACGTTTACACTGAAGCTTTCTTT; CDR3: CATIRSYGDVYTEAFF
V: TRBV5-1; J: TRBJ2-7; D: NA; size: NA; DNA: TGCGCCAGCAGCTTGGCCGGTGTTAACGGGGATTCTCTCTACGAGCAGTACTTC; CDR3: CASSLAGVNGDSLYEQYF
V: TRBV2; J: TRBJ1-1; D: NA; size: NA; DNA: TGTGCCAGCAGGATCGAACTGAACACTGAAGCTTTCTTT; CDR3: CASRIELNTEAFF
V: TRBV19; J: TRBJ1-6; D: NA; size: NA; DNA: TGTGCCAGTAGTCCCGTACAGGGTCTTGGTTCACCCCTCCACTTT; CDR3: CASSPVQGLGSPLHF
V: TRBV6-5; J: TRBJ1-5; D: TRBD1; size: NA; DNA: TGTGCCAGCAGGCCCGACAGGGGATTTGATCAGCCCCAGCATTTT; CDR3: CASRPDRGFDQPQHF
V: TRBV6-5; J: TRBJ2-7; D: NA; size: NA; DNA: TGTGCCAGCAGCCCGCCCGGGCAGAGATACTACGAGCAGTACTTC; CDR3: CASSPPGQRYYEQYF
V: TRBV18; J: TRBJ1-5; D: NA; size: NA; DNA: TGTGCCAGCTCACCGGGCTCGGAAGGTACTCAGCCCCAGCATTTT; CDR3: CASSPGSEGTQPQHF
V: TRBV18; J: TRBJ1-4; D: TRBD1; size: NA; DNA: TGTGCCAGCTCACCACTACCACAGGGGGCCGTTGAAAAACTGTTTTTT; CDR3: CASSPLPQGAVEKLFF
V: TRBV28; J: TRBJ1-2; D: NA; size: NA; DNA: TGTGCCAGCAGTTTTGGGGGGGGCTATGGCTACACCTTC; CDR3: CASSFGGGYGYTF
V: TRBV7-9; J: TRBJ1-5; D: TRBD1; size: NA; DNA: TGTGCCAGCAGCAGCCAGGGGGATCAGCCCCAGCATTTT; CDR3: CASSSQGDQPQHF
V: TRBV7-9; J: TRBJ2-7; D: NA; size: NA; DNA: TGTGCCAGCAGCTCGGCAGCCAGGGAATTTTCCTACGAGCAGTACTTC; CDR3: CASSSAAREFSYEQYF
V: TRBV6-5; J: TRBJ1-1; D: NA; size: NA; DNA: TGTGCCAGCAGTTACTCGAATCAAGCTTTCTTT; CDR3: CASSYSNQAFF
V: TRBV30; J: TRBJ1-5; D: NA; size: NA; DNA: TGTGCCTGGAATGGGGGTATTAACCAGCCCCAGCATTTT; CDR3: CAWNGGINQPQHF
V: TRBV19; J: TRBJ1-2; D: NA; size: NA; DNA: TGTGCCAGTAGGCTGAATTCATGGGGCTACACCTTC; CDR3: CASRLNSWGYTF
V: TRBV28; J: TRBJ1-5; D: NA; size: NA; DNA: TGTGCCAGCAGTCCTGGGACGGCGGAAGTCAATCAGCCCCAGCATTTT; CDR3: CASSPGTAEVNQPQHF
V: TRBV19; J: TRBJ1-6; D: NA; size: many; DNA: TGTGCCAGTAGCAGGGGACTTTATAATTCACCCCTCCACTTT; CDR3: CASSRGLYNSPLHF
V: TRBV28; J: TRBJ2-1; D: NA; size: NA; DNA: TGTGCCAGCAGTAGTACTAGTGGGGACTCCTACAATGAGCAGTTCTTC; CDR3: CASSSTSGDSYNEQFF
V: TRBV5-1; J: TRBJ2-1; D: TRBD2; size: NA; DNA: TGCGCCAGCAGCTTGGGCGGGAGAGACAATGAGCAGTTCTTC; CDR3: CASSLGGRDNEQFF
V: TRBV4-1; J: TRBJ1-1; D: TRBD1; size: NA; DNA: TGCGCCAGCACCCTAGGACAGGGTCATGGAACTGAAGCTTTCTTT; CDR3: CASTLGQGHGTEAFF
V: TRBV5-1; J: TRBJ1-4; D: NA; size: NA; DNA: TGCGCCAGCAGCCCTGAGGCGTCAGCAACTAATGAAAAACTGTTTTTT; CDR3: CASSPEASATNEKLFF
V: TRBV5-1; J: TRBJ1-5; D: NA; size: NA; DNA: TGCGCCAGCAGCTACACAGGTAATCAGCCCCAGCATTTT; CDR3: CASSYTGNQPQHF
V: TRBV19; J: TRBJ1-1; D: NA; size: NA; DNA: TGTGCCAGTATAGTTGAATCAGTGAACACTGAAGCTTTCTTT; CDR3: CASIVESVNTEAFF
V: TRBV5-1; J: TRBJ1-5; D: NA; size: NA; DNA: TGCGCCAGCAGCTCGGGTCCGGGACGGCATTTT; CDR3: CASSSGPGRHF
V: TRBV14; J: TRBJ2-3; D: TRBD1; size: NA; DNA: TGTGCCAGCAGCTTGGACAGGACCACAGATACGCAGTATTTT; CDR3: CASSLDRTTDTQYF
V: TRBV7-9; J: TRBJ2-2; D: NA; size: once; DNA: TGTGCCAGCAGTCTTATGACCGGGGAGCTGTTTTTT; CDR3: CASSLMTGELFF
V: TRBV29-1; J: TRBJ1-2; D: NA; size: once; DNA: TGCAGCGCCCTTGAACCCTATGGCTACACCTTC; CDR3: CSALEPYGYTF
V: TRBV5-5; J: TRBJ1-2; D: NA; size: once; DNA: TGTGCCAGCAGCTTGGGAGCAGGGTGGACCTATGGCTACACCTTC; CDR3: CASSLGAGWTYGYTF
V: TRBV5-1; J: TRBJ1-2; D: NA; size: NA; DNA: TGCGCCAGCACGACCGCCCAGGGGCGCAGCTATGGCTACACCTTC; CDR3: CASTTAQGRSYGYTF
V: TRBV4-1; J: TRBJ2-1; D: NA; size: NA; DNA: TGCGCCAGCAGCTCGACGCCTGCCCGCTCCTACAATGAGCAGTTCTTC; CDR3: CASSSTPARSYNEQFF
V: TRBV5-4; J: TRBJ1-6; D: NA; size: NA; DNA: TGTGCCAGCAGCTTTAGGGCCTCGGGTTCACCCCTCCACTTT; CDR3: CASSFRASGSPLHF
V: TRBV6-5; J: TRBJ1-5; D: NA; size: NA; DNA: TGTGCCAGCAGTTTCTTTAGGGACGGCAATCAGCCCCAGCATTTT; CDR3: CASSFFRDGNQPQHF
V: TRBV7-2; J: TRBJ1-3; D: NA; size: few; DNA: TGTGCCAGCAGCTTAGCTGGGGGTGGAAACACCATATATTTT; CDR3: CASSLAGGGNTIYF
V: TRBV6-5; J: TRBJ1-1; D: NA; size: NA; DNA: TGTGCCAGCAGACAGGGTTTTTATAGGGCTGAAGCTTTCTTT; CDR3: CASRQGFYRAEAFF
V: TRBV7-2; J: TRBJ1-1; D: NA; size: few; DNA: TGTGCCAGCAGCTTATACGGGAACACTGAAGCTTTCTTT; CDR3: CASSLYGNTEAFF
V: TRBV16; J: TRBJ1-1; D: NA; size: NA; DNA: TGTGCCAGCAGTCCTTTATTTGACGGAAACACTGAAGCTTTCTTT; CDR3: CASSPLFDGNTEAFF
V: TRBV7-8; J: TRBJ2-2; D: NA; size: NA; DNA: TGTGCCAGCAGCTTAGCGCTCGCCACCGGGGAGCTGTTTTTT; CDR3: CASSLALATGELFF
V: TRBV28; J: TRBJ1-4; D: NA; size: NA; DNA: TGTGCCAGCAGTTCCGGGACAACTAATGAAAAACTGTTTTTT; CDR3: CASSSGTTNEKLFF
V: TRBV28; J: TRBJ1-1; D: NA; size: NA; DNA: TGTGCCAGCAGTGGCGACAGGGAAGCTTTCTTT; CDR3: CASSGDREAFF
V: TRBV28; J: TRBJ1-1; D: NA; size: NA; DNA: TGTGCCAGCAGTTTACAGGGGACTAAAATGAACACTGAAGCTTTCTTT; CDR3: CASSLQGTKMNTEAFF
V: TRBV6-5; J: TRBJ2-1; D: NA; size: NA; DNA: TGTGCCAGCAGTTTGAAACCCGACTCGACGCAGTTCTTC; CDR3: CASSLKPDSTQFF
V: TRBV28; J: TRBJ2-1; D: TRBD1; size: NA; DNA: TGTGCCAGCAGTACCCGGGACAGGCACAATGAGCAGTTCTTC; CDR3: CASSTRDRHNEQFF
V: TRBV6-1; J: TRBJ1-5; D: NA; size: NA; DNA: TGTGCCAGCAGTGAAATTCGGGATCAGCCCCAGCATTTT; CDR3: CASSEIRDQPQHF
V: TRBV5-1; J: TRBJ1-5; D: NA; size: NA; DNA: TGCGCCAGCAGCTTTGACCCCAATCAGCCCCAGCATTTT; CDR3: CASSFDPNQPQHF
V: TRBV2; J: TRBJ1-5; D: NA; size: NA; DNA: TGTGCCAGCAGTGAACTGGGGGGTGTTCGTCAGCCCCAGCATTTT; CDR3: CASSELGGVRQPQHF
V: TRBV19; J: TRBJ1-6; D: NA; size: NA; DNA: TGTGCCAGCGCCAGGACCTATAATTCACCCCTCCACTTT; CDR3: CASARTYNSPLHF
V: TRBV7-2; J: TRBJ1-5; D: NA; size: NA; DNA: TGTGCCAGCAGCTTAGACGGCAATCAGCCCCAGCATTTT; CDR3: CASSLDGNQPQHF
V: TRBV5-5; J: TRBJ1-5; D: TRBD1; size: NA; DNA: TGTGCCAGCAGCTATGGGACAGGAGGATGGGGCAATCAGCCCCAGCATTTT; CDR3: CASSYGTGGWGNQPQHF
V: TRBV5-1; J: TRBJ1-4; D: NA; size: NA; DNA: TGCGCCAGCAGCTTGGAGAGTTATGGGGAAAAACTGTTTTTT; CDR3: CASSLESYGEKLFF
V: TRBV24-1; J: TRBJ2-1; D: NA; size: NA; DNA: TGTGCCACCAGTCGGTACAATGAGCAGTTCTTC; CDR3: CATSRYNEQFF
V: TRBV5-1; J: TRBJ2-1; D: TRBD2; size: once; DNA: TGCGCCAGCAGCTTAAGCGGGGGTGAGAATGAGCAGTTCTTC; CDR3: CASSLSGGENEQFF